One and the same sample provided the 13 T cell receptor beta chains below, sequenced in a study of neurological immune-mediated disorders. MiXCR, applied by TCRdb to the 5' RACE reads, yields one record per CDR3 protein. The sample records 25,000 to 30,000 distinct CDR3 sequences, roughly a sixth being singletons. As to time point: technical triplicate 3. The specimen was CD4+ T cells from blood. These receptors were obtained from a female donor with HTLV-1-associated myelopathy (HAM/TSP).

This clonotype was recorded at least ten times. DNA of the CDR3: TGTGCCAGCAGCCTTCGCTTGACAGGCGGAAATCAGCCCCAGCATTTT. This codes for CASSLRLTGGNQPQHF. The chain joins TRBV12-3 or TRBV12-4 to TRBJ1-5; D may be TRBD1 (6 bases). CDR3 length: 16 residues. V lost 6 bases and J lost 4, with 19 bases in between.

This clonotype was seen ten or more times. This rearrangement joins TRBV20-1 to TRBJ1-4, with TRBD1 as a possible D gene (6 bases). This CDR3 is 13 amino acids long. V was clipped by 1 base and J by 4 bases, with 7 bases between them. Germline loops: CDR1 DFQATT, CDR2 SNEGSKA (reference sequence). The CDR3: CSARGGGNEKLFF. Written as DNA, the CDR3 is TGCAGTGCTAGAGGAGGGGGTAATGAAAAACTGTTTTTT.

On this clonotype: The limits of the CDR3 on the DNA are not certain, so only TCRdb's listed CDR3 is given. The chain is built from TRBV5-1 and TRBJ1-2. CDR1 is SGHRS, CDR2 YFSETQ, per germline. A total of 19 residues make up the CDR3, ends included. CDR3 region: CASSFYICSASSRGYGYTF.

Ten or more counts support this clonotype. The chain has TRBV29-1 and TRBJ2-1; D is unclear. Germline CDR1 SQVTM, CDR2 ANQGSEA. This CDR3 is built from 14 residues. The V gene lost 1 base and the J gene lost 6 bases, with 13 bases spanning the gap. The CDR3 protein is CSVEGPPRGNEQFF. CDR3 coding DNA: TGCAGCGTTGAAGGCCCCCCCCGAGGCAATGAGCAGTTCTTC.

This clonotype was recorded at least ten times. This chain connects TRBV20-1 to TRBJ1-3; the match to TRBD1 covers 7 bases. Germline trimming cut 4 bases from V and 2 bases from J; bases unmatched to any gene: 5. The CDR3 is made up of 14 amino acids. Germline CDR1 is DFQATT and CDR2 is SNEGSKA (reference sequence). The CDR3 spells CSAKRDRAGNTIYF. The DNA for the CDR3 is TGCAGTGCTAAGAGAGACAGGGCTGGAAACACCATATATTTT.

This clonotype was picked up a small number of times. The V gene is TRBV7-9, the J gene TRBJ1-1; no definite D call. Trimming left V 1 base short and J 8 bases short, with 14 bases between. CDR3 size: 14 residues. The germline CDR1 and CDR2 sequences are SEHNR and FQNEAQ (reference sequence). The chain's CDR3 is CASSLDGGFAEAFF. For the CDR3, the DNA is TGTGCCAGCAGCTTAGATGGCGGGTTCGCCGAAGCTTTCTTT.

This chain links TRBV12-3 or TRBV12-4 with TRBJ1-1; 9 nucleotides align to TRBD1. With 8 bases clipped from V and 4 bases from J, the junction kept 29 bases outside the gene matches. The CDR3 runs to 21 residues. DNA for the CDR3: TGTGCCAGCCCGGCGGGGGGGTTAGACCGGGACAGGGAGAAGAGGCTCACTGAAGCTTTCTTT. Translation: CASPAGGLDRDREKRLTEAFF.

This clonotype was found many times. The J gene is TRBJ2-7, the V gene TRBV5-1, with TRBD1 identical over 9 bases. The junction had 6 bases not matched to a gene; V was cut back by 5 bases and J by 3 bases. CDR3 length: 14 amino acids. Germline V gene sequence: CDR1 SGHRS, CDR2 YFSETQ. The chain's CDR3 is CASSSPGQGYEQYF. Written as DNA, the CDR3 is TGCGCCAGCAGTTCGCCGGGACAGGGCTACGAGCAGTACTTC.

This clonotype is categorized as medium-sized. CDR3 sequence: CASSLAGRDYEQYF. The CDR3 bases are TGTGCCAGCAGTTTGGCCGGCAGGGACTACGAGCAGTACTTC. The chain is built from TRBV28 and TRBJ2-7; D is perhaps TRBD1 (5 bases). Germline lookup yields CDR1 MDHEN and CDR2 SYDVKM. The CDR3 is made up of 14 amino acids. Trimming pared 3 bases from V and 3 bases from J, leaving 12 bases between.

This clonotype was observed many times. The chain uses TRBV19 and TRBJ2-7; D not resolved. CDR3 length equals 12 residues. Trimming stripped 6 bases from V and 5 bases from J, with 11 bases between. Germline values: CDR1 LNHDA, CDR2 SQIVND (reference sequence). CDR3 sequence: CASRGTLDEQYF. Written as DNA, the CDR3 is TGTGCCAGTAGGGGCACCTTGGACGAGCAGTACTTC. Complete variable domain (other parts from reference TRBV19 and TRBJ2-7): DGGITQSPKYLFRKEGQNVTLSCEQNLNHDAMYWYRQDPGQGLRLIYYSQIVNDFQKGDIAEGYSVSREKKESFPLTVTSAQKNPTAFYLCASRGTLDEQYFGPGTRLTVT.

This clonotype was recorded many times. The gene calls are TRBV10-3 and TRBJ2-2; 8 nucleotides agree with TRBD2. The germline gives CDR1 ENHRY, CDR2 SYGVKD. The CDR3 extends over 16 amino acids. V lost 4 bases and J lost 2; bases outside the gene matches: 6. This CDR3 is CAISVSSGTNTGELFF. CDR3 DNA sequence: TGTGCCATCAGTGTTAGTAGCGGGACAAACACCGGGGAGCTGTTTTTT.

This clonotype showed up many times. The chain is built from TRBV6-1 and TRBJ1-5; D not certain. CDR1 is MNHNS, CDR2 SASEGT, per germline. The CDR3 runs to 13 residues. V was trimmed by 2 bases and J by 6 bases, leaving 8 bases between them. CDR3 DNA: TGTGCCAGCAGTGAAAGGGATCGTCAGCCCCAGCATTTT. This translates into CASSERDRQPQHF.

This clonotype showed up just a few times. The V and J genes are TRBV5-1 and TRBJ2-1, with D possibly being TRBD1 (6 bases). The CDR3 consists of 14 residues. CDR1 is SGHRS and CDR2 is YFSETQ in the germline V gene. V was cut by 4 bases and J by 6 bases, with 14 bases left in between. The DNA of the CDR3 is TGCGCCAGCAGCCCACAGGGACCCCTCAATGAGCAGTTCTTC. Translation: CASSPQGPLNEQFF.